This T cell receptor (beta chain) stems from a study of CD8+CD57+ T cells in acquired aplastic anemia. Looking at the study overall: On average, sorted CD4+ and CD8+ cells gave 3 to 3.5 ug of DNA.

In patients chosen for sequencing, flow cytometry had shown CD8+CD57+ cell expansion. The germline V gene has CDR1 SGHTA and CDR2 FQGTGA. The V gene end was trimmed by 7 bases and the J gene end by 2 bases; junction bases not matched to a gene: 5. The CDR3 is 13 residues long. Researchers used genomic DNA as the template to profile TCR beta VDJ and CDR3. TCRdb processed the reads anew with MiXCR; each CDR3 protein has one entry. The sample holds around 220,000 distinct CDR3 sequences; around 50% are singletons and the top ten take 20%. The clonotype was recovered from a human donor with aplastic anemia. The sequenced sample consisted of sorted CD4+, CD8+, or CD8+CD57+ T cells (not recorded which) from PBMCs. The chain has TRBV7-3 and TRBJ2-7; TRBD2 agrees at 7 bases. The chain's CDR3 is CASNTGGPYEQYF. Written as DNA, the CDR3 is TGTGCCAGCAACACGGGGGGACCCTACGAGCAGTACTTC.